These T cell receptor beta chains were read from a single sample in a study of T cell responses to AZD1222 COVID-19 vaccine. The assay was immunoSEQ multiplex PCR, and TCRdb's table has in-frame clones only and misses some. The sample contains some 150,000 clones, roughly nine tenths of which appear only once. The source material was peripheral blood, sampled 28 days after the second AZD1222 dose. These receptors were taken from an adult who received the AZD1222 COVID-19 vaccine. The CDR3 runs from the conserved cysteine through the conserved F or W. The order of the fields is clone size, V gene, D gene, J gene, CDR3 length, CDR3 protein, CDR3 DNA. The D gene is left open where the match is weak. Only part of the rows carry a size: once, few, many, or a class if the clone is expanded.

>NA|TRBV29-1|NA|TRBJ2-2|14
CSVEDRLGLGELFF
TGCAGCGTTGAAGACAGACTAGGGCTAGGGGAGCTGTTTTTT
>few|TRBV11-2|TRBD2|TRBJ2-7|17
CASSPISRGGSSYEQYF
TGTGCCAGCAGCCCCATTTCACGGGGGGGGAGCTCCTACGAGCAGTACTTC
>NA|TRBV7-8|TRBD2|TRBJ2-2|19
CASSISGASGSLNTGELFF
TGTGCCAGCAGCATATCTGGGGCTAGCGGGAGTCTAAACACCGGGGAGCTGTTTTTT
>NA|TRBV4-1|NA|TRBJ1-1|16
CASSQVRQGQNTEAFF
TGCGCCAGCAGCCAAGTCCGGCAGGGCCAGAACACTGAAGCTTTCTTT
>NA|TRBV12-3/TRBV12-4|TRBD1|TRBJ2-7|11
CASSSPGGPYF
TGTGCCAGCAGTTCCCCAGGGGGCCCATATTTC
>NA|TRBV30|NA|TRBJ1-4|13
CAWSEGDNEKLFF
TGTGCCTGGAGTGAGGGAGATAATGAAAAACTGTTTTTT
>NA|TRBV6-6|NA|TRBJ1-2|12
CASSYLRDGYTF
TGTGCCAGCAGTTACCTCCGGGATGGCTACACCTTC
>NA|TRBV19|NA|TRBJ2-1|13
CASRAGNYNEQFF
TGTGCCAGTAGAGCCGGGAATTACAATGAGCAGTTCTTC
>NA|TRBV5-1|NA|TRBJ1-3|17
CASSLGAGASSGNTIYF
TGCGCCAGCAGCTTGGGGGCAGGGGCGAGCTCTGGAAACACCATATATTTT
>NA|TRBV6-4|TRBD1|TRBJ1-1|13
CASSDRAGTEAFF
TGTGCCAGCAGCGACAGGGCCGGCACTGAAGCTTTCTTT
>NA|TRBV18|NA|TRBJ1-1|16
CASSPLAPTGNTEAFF
TGTGCCAGCTCACCATTGGCCCCGACAGGGAACACTGAAGCTTTCTTT
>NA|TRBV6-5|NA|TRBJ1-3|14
CASSPTGGRNTIYF
TGTGCCAGCAGTCCAACCGGGGGGAGAAACACCATATATTTT
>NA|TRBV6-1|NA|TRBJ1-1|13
CASRRYMNTEAFF
TGTGCCAGCAGGCGATACATGAACACTGAAGCTTTCTTT
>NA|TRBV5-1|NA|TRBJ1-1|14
CASSLEGRNTEAFF
TGCGCCAGCAGCTTGGAGGGTCGGAACACTGAAGCTTTCTTT
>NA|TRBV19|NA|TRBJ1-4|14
CASHTLRTVEKLFF
TGTGCCAGTCACACCCTCCGGACAGTTGAAAAACTGTTTTTT
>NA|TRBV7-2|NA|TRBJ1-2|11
CASNNNYGYTF
TGTGCCAGCAACAATAACTATGGCTACACCTTC
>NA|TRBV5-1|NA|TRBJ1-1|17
CASSSRGTRRGNTEAFF
TGCGCCAGCAGCTCCAGAGGGACAAGGAGAGGTAACACTGAAGCTTTCTTT
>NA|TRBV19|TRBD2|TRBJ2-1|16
CASSILVGREGQEQFF
TGTGCCAGTAGTATTTTGGTGGGGCGGGAGGGGCAGGAGCAGTTCTTC
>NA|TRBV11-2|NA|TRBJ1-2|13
CASSRGRNYGYTF
TGTGCCAGCAGCCGGGGACGAAACTATGGCTACACCTTC
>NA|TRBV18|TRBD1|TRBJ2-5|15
CASSPLKGGGETQYF
TGTGCCAGCTCACCACTCAAAGGGGGCGGAGAGACCCAGTACTTC
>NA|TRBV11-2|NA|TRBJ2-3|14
CASGRGARADTQYF
TGTGCCAGCGGCCGCGGAGCCAGGGCAGATACGCAGTATTTT
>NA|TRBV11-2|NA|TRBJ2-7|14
CASSFQAGSNEQYF
TGTGCCAGCAGCTTCCAAGCGGGTTCTAACGAGCAGTACTTC
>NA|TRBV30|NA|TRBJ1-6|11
CASQGDFALHF
TGTGCCTCCCAGGGAGATTTCGCCCTCCACTTT
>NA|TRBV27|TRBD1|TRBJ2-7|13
CASRTGGDYEQYF
TGTGCCAGCAGGACAGGGGGCGACTACGAGCAGTACTTC
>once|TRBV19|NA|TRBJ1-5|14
CASSWIVSNQPQHF
TGTGCCAGTAGTTGGATCGTTAGCAATCAGCCCCAGCATTTT
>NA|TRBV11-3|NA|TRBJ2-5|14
CASSSPSQEETQYF
TGTGCCAGCAGCTCCCCCTCTCAAGAAGAGACCCAGTACTTC
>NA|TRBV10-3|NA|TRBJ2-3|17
CAISGLPLRGTTDTQYF
TGTGCCATCAGTGGATTGCCGCTGAGAGGAACCACAGATACGCAGTATTTT
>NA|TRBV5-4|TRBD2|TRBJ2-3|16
CASSEGGRALRDTQYF
TGTGCCAGCTCGGAGGGAGGGAGGGCCCTAAGGGATACGCAGTATTTT
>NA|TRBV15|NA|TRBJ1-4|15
CATSSSDGTYEKLFF
TGTGCCACCAGCAGCTCCGACGGAACCTATGAAAAACTGTTTTTT
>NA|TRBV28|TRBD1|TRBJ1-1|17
CASSLEGGWRLNTEAFF
TGTGCCAGCAGTTTGGAAGGGGGCTGGCGGTTGAACACTGAAGCTTTCTTT
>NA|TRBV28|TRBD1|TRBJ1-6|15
CASSFDGTGNSPLHF
TGTGCCAGCAGTTTCGATGGGACAGGCAATTCACCCCTCCACTTT
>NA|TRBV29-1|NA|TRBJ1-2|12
CSVHQGNYGYTF
TGCAGCGTCCATCAGGGAAACTATGGCTACACCTTC
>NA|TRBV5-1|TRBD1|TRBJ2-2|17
CASSLAVTGGNTGELFF
TGCGCCAGCAGCTTGGCCGTCACAGGGGGCAACACCGGGGAGCTGTTTTTT
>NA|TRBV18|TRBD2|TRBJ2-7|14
CASSPGAGADEQYF
TGTGCCAGCTCCCCCGGGGCGGGAGCTGACGAGCAGTACTTC
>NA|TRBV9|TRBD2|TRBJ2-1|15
CASSVGPTSGRAQFF
TGTGCCAGCAGCGTCGGTCCAACTAGCGGGAGGGCCCAGTTCTTC
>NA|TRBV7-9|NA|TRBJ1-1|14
CASSSQGLGTEAFF
TGTGCCAGCAGCTCGCAGGGTTTGGGGACTGAAGCTTTCTTT
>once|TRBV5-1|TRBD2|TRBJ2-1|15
CASSFSGRVYNEQFF
TGCGCCAGCAGCTTTAGCGGGAGGGTGTACAATGAGCAGTTCTTC
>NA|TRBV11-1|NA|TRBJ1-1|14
CASSAKGLYTEAFF
TGTGCCAGCAGCGCAAAGGGGTTGTACACTGAAGCTTTCTTT
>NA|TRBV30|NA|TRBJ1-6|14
CAWSVSSTNSPLHF
TGTGCCTGGAGTGTGAGCAGTACTAATTCACCCCTCCACTTT
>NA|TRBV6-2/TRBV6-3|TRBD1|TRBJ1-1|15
CASSGTGDTDTEAFF
TGTGCCAGCAGTGGGACAGGGGATACTGACACTGAAGCTTTCTTT
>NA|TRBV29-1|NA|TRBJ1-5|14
CSVVDSPSNQPQHF
TGCAGCGTGGTGGATTCTCCTAGCAATCAGCCCCAGCATTTT
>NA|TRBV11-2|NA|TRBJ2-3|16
CASSLWGAASTDTQYF
TGTGCCAGCAGCTTATGGGGGGCGGCTAGCACAGATACGCAGTATTTT
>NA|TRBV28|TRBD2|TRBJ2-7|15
CASSFSGRSRYEQYF
TGTGCCAGCAGTTTCAGCGGGAGGAGTAGGTACGAGCAGTACTTC
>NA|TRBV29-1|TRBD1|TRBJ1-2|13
CSAVTGLYGGYTF
TGCAGCGCTGTGACAGGGCTCTATGGAGGCTACACCTTC
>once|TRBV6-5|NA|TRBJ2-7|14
CASSGASSAYEQYF
TGTGCCAGCAGCGGGGCCTCATCAGCTTACGAGCAGTACTTC
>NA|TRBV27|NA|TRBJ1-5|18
CANTLRGGGRLGNQPQHF
TGTGCCAACACTCTACGGGGCGGGGGGCGCCTTGGCAATCAGCCCCAGCATTTT
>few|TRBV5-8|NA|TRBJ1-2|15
CASSLTQDIYGGYTF
TGTGCCAGCAGCTTGACCCAGGACATCTACGGGGGCTACACCTTC
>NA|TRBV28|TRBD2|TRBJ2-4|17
CASSLGLAGLAKNIQYF
TGTGCCAGCAGTTTAGGACTAGCGGGGTTAGCCAAAAACATTCAGTACTTC
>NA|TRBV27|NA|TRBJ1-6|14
CASALRVPGGPLHF
TGTGCCAGCGCCCTTCGAGTTCCGGGGGGACCCCTCCACTTT
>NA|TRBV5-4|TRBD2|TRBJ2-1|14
CASSLPAGGPEQFF
TGTGCCAGCAGCTTACCCGCGGGAGGACCAGAGCAGTTCTTC
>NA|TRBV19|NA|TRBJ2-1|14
CASSPPGSYNEQFF
TGTGCCAGTAGTCCCCCCGGGTCCTACAATGAGCAGTTCTTC
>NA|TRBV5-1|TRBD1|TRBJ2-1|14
CASSALTGNNEQFF
TGCGCCAGCAGCGCCTTGACAGGGAACAATGAGCAGTTCTTC